One and the same sample provided the 15 T cell receptor beta chains below, sequenced in a study of blood T cell repertoires in COVID-19. TCRdb keeps only in-frame clones here, not all; method: immunoSEQ multiplex PCR. The sample includes 200,000 to 250,000 clones, 75% to 95% of them seen just once. The sequenced sample consisted of PBMCs or T cells enriched from blood (not recorded which). The receptors come from a woman between 18 and 30 years old who had recovered from COVID-19.

V and J are TRBV19 and TRBJ2-1; 7 bases fit TRBD2. The trim removed 7 bases at V and 1 base at J, leaving 16 bases unmatched. The CDR3 is 18 amino acids. Germline V gene data show CDR1 as LNHDA and CDR2 as SQIVND (reference sequence). The CDR3 nucleotides read TGTGCCAGTACCCCCTACATAAATAGAGCGGGGTCCTACAATGAGCAGTTCTTC. This gives the protein CASTPYINRAGSYNEQFF.

The J gene is TRBJ2-7, the V gene TRBV7-2, with 11 positions matching TRBD2. CDR1 SGHTA and CDR2 FQGNSA come from the germline V gene. CDR3 length: 16 amino acids. Germline trimming cut 0 bases from V and 7 bases from J; bases unmatched to any gene: 8. Here the CDR3 reads CASSLAWLAGGREQYF. CDR3 in DNA: TGTGCCAGCAGCTTAGCTTGGCTAGCGGGAGGTCGAGAGCAGTACTTC.

This clone was recorded only once. This chain uses TRBV5-5 with TRBJ2-7, with 8 bases identical to TRBD2. CDR3 length: 14 residues. Germline V gene sequence: CDR1 SGHKS, CDR2 YYEKEE (reference sequence). Trimming cost V 10 bases and J 2 bases; bases outside gene matches: 11. The CDR3 DNA reads as TGTGCCTCACGAAAGACGGGGGGGACCTACGAGCAGTACTTC. It is translated as CASRKTGGTYEQYF. The full variable domain, in which reference TRBV5-5 and TRBJ2-7 provide the parts outside the CDR3, is DAGVTQSPTHLIKTRGQQVTLRCSPISGHKSVSWYQQVLGQGPQFIFQYYEKEERGRGNFPDRFSARQFPNYSSELNVNALLLGDSALYLCASRKTGGTYEQYFGPGTRLTVT.

V gene TRBV5-1 combines with J gene TRBJ2-1; 15 bases fit TRBD2. Per the germline V gene, CDR1 is SGHRS and CDR2 is YFSETQ. J was trimmed by 6 bases and V by 4 bases; bases with no gene match: 2. The CDR3 extends over 15 amino acids. The CDR3 DNA reads TGCGCCAGCAGCGGACTAGCGGGAGGGACCAATGAGCAGTTCTTC. This codes for CASSGLAGGTNEQFF.

The rearrangement uses TRBV18 and TRBJ1-1; D is perhaps TRBD1 (5 bases). The CDR3 sequence is 14 residues long. Trimming cost V 6 bases and J 3 bases, with 14 bases left between them. Germline-derived CDR1 and CDR2 are KGHSH and LQKENI. The CDR3 protein is CASSIERGDTEAFF. The CDR3 DNA is TGTGCCAGCTCGATCGAGCGGGGGGACACTGAAGCTTTCTTT.

The chain carries TRBV18 and TRBJ2-4; TRBD1 might be the D (6 bases). V was cut by 3 bases and J by 0 bases, with 15 bases left in between. Germline-derived CDR1 and CDR2 are KGHSH and LQKENI. There are 17 residues in the CDR3. CDR3 coding DNA: TGTGCCAGCTCACCCTGGACAGCCGCCATAGCCAAAAACATTCAGTACTTC. Translated: CASSPWTAAIAKNIQYF. The full variable domain, completed using reference TRBV18 and TRBJ2-4, is NAGVMQNPRHLVRRRGQEARLRCSPMKGHSHVYWYRQLPEEGLKFMVYLQKENIIDESGMPKERFSAEFPKEGPSILRIQQVVRGDSAAYFCASSPWTAAIAKNIQYFGAGTRLSVL.

The genes are TRBV28 and TRBJ1-4; a weak D match, TRBD1 (6 bases). V was pared by 5 bases and J by 0 bases, with 25 bases between. The CDR3 spans 20 residues. Germline-derived CDR1 and CDR2 are MDHEN and SYDVKM. The CDR3 loop is CASSTRHPSLGQPTNEKLFF. In DNA, the CDR3 is TGTGCCAGCAGTACCCGGCACCCTTCCCTTGGACAGCCAACTAATGAAAAACTGTTTTTT.

The J gene is TRBJ2-1, the V gene TRBV11-2, with TRBD2 identical over 13 bases. The junction had 6 bases not matched to a gene; V was cut back by 5 bases and J by 5 bases. This CDR3 contains 16 residues. CDR1 SGHAT and CDR2 FQNNGV come from the germline V gene. The DNA for the CDR3 is TGTGCCAGCAGCCCGACTAGCGGGGGGTACCACAATGAGCAGTTCTTC. This encodes CASSPTSGGYHNEQFF.

The rearrangement joins TRBV5-1 to TRBJ2-5, with D possibly matching TRBD1 (5 bases). Germline assignment: CDR1 SGHRS and CDR2 YFSETQ. Trimming left V 5 bases short and J 1 base short, with 12 bases between. The length of the CDR3 is 14 residues. CDR3 sequence (DNA): TGCGCCAGCAGTTTCCTTGACAGCCAAGAGACCCAGTACTTC. It specifies CASSFLDSQETQYF.

The rearrangement joins TRBV12-3 or TRBV12-4 to TRBJ1-4; no clear D. The V end was cut by 3 bases, the J end by 7 bases, with 9 bases between. CDR3 length equals 13 residues. The CDR3 protein is CASSLERGEKLFF. The CDR3 DNA reads TGTGCCAGCAGTTTGGAAAGAGGTGAAAAACTGTTTTTT.

V gene TRBV9 combines with J gene TRBJ2-1, with D possibly matching TRBD2 (6 bases). V shed 0 bases and J shed 0 bases, with 7 bases lying between them. This CDR3 is built from 15 residues. The germline V gene encodes CDR1 SGDLS and CDR2 YYNGEE. As DNA, the CDR3 is TGTGCCAGCAGCGTAGGGGAGGCCTCCTACAATGAGCAGTTCTTC. Encoded protein: CASSVGEASYNEQFF. The full variable domain, with the rest looked up from reference TRBV9 and TRBJ2-1, is DSGVTQTPKHLITATGQRVTLRCSPRSGDLSVYWYQQSLDQGLQFLIQYYNGEERAKGNILERFSAQQFPDLHSELNLSSLELGDSALYFCASSVGEASYNEQFFGPGTRLTVL.

This CDR3 reads CAIRDRGITTEAFF. CDR3 nucleotide sequence: TGTGCCATCAGGGACAGGGGTATTACGACTGAAGCTTTCTTT. The chain combines TRBV10-3 with TRBJ1-1; 9 bases line up with TRBD1. With 6 bases clipped from V and 5 bases from J, the junction kept 7 bases outside the gene matches. Germline CDR1 ENHRY, CDR2 SYGVKD. The CDR3 extends over 14 amino acids.

V is TRBV10-3 and J is TRBJ2-3; D not resolved. Germline values: CDR1 ENHRY, CDR2 SYGVKD. V was pared by 3 bases and J by 4 bases, with 5 bases between. The CDR3 has 12 residues. CDR3 sequence (DNA): TGTGCCATCAGTGAAACTTCAGATACGCAGTATTTT. Translation: CAISETSDTQYF.

V is TRBV9 and J is TRBJ2-1; D possibly corresponds to TRBD1 (5 bases). Germline values: CDR1 SGDLS, CDR2 YYNGEE. Trimming pared 0 bases from V and 8 bases from J, leaving 12 bases between. This CDR3 has 14 amino acids. For the CDR3, the DNA is TGTGCCAGCAGCGTAGAGGGGCTAGTGGATGAGCAGTTCTTC. This gives the protein CASSVEGLVDEQFF. Full variable domain (rest looked up from reference TRBV9 and TRBJ2-1): DSGVTQTPKHLITATGQRVTLRCSPRSGDLSVYWYQQSLDQGLQFLIQYYNGEERAKGNILERFSAQQFPDLHSELNLSSLELGDSALYFCASSVEGLVDEQFFGPGTRLTVL.

This chain connects TRBV28 to TRBJ2-7; 9 bases match TRBD2. The CDR3 totals 14 residues. Germline-derived CDR1 and CDR2 are MDHEN and SYDVKM. J gave up 2 bases and V 3 bases, and 2 bases lay outside the gene matches. The CDR3 region is CASSFLAGPYEQYF. CDR3 sequence (DNA): TGTGCCAGCAGTTTTCTAGCGGGGCCCTACGAGCAGTACTTC.